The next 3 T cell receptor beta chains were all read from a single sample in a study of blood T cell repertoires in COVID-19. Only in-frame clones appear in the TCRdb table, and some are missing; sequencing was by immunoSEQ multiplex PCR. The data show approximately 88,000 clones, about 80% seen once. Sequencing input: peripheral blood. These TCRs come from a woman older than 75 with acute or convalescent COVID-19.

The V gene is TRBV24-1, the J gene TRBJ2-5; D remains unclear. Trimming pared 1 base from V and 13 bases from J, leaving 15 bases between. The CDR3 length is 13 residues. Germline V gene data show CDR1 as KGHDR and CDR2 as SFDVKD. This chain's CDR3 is CATSDFGGFPLYF. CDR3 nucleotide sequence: TGTGCCACCAGTGATTTCGGCGGCTTTCCGTTGTACTTC.

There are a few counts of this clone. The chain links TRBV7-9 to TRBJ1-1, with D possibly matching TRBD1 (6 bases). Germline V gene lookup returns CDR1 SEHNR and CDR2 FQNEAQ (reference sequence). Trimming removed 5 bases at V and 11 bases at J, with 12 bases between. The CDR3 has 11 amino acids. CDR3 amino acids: CASSQGGSAFF. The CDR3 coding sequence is TGTGCCAGCAGCCAAGGGGGATCGGCTTTCTTT.

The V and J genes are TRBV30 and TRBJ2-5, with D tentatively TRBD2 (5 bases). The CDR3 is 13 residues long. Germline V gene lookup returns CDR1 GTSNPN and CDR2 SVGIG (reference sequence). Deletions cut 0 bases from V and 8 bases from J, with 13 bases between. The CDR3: CAWSVLHGGTQYF. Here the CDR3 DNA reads TGTGCCTGGAGTGTACTGCATGGAGGAACCCAGTACTTC.